What follows are 20 T cell receptor beta chains derived from one specimen sequenced in a study of T cell repertoires in cytomegalovirus infection. Their antigens remain unidentified. Each CDR3 protein is one row after TCRdb ran MiXCR on the reads. The sample contains approximately 910,000 distinct CDR3 sequences, approximately 31% of which appear only once. The source was cultured CD8+ T cells from PBMCs, collected from culture after CMV antigen stimulation. Receptors originate from a human donor in good health (CMV status not recorded). Some clones in this sample may be carry-over from other donors' samples.

This clonotype was counted only a few times. The chain carries TRBV19 and TRBJ1-5; D might be TRBD1 (6 bases). V lost 4 bases, J lost 7 bases, and 26 bases lay in between. Germline V gene data show CDR1 as LNHDA and CDR2 as SQIVND (reference sequence). CDR3 length: 18 residues. The CDR3 loop is CASSTGTPGARGEQPQHF. The CDR3 DNA is TGTGCCAGTAGTACCGGGACTCCGGGGGCCCGGGGGGAGCAGCCCCAGCATTTT. The entire variable domain, with the rest obtained from reference TRBV19 and TRBJ1-5, is as follows: DGGITQSPKYLFRKEGQNVTLSCEQNLNHDAMYWYRQDPGQGLRLIYYSQIVNDFQKGDIAEGYSVSREKKESFPLTVTSAQKNPTAFYLCASSTGTPGARGEQPQHFGDGTRLSIL.

This clonotype was picked up a small number of times. This chain connects TRBV15 to TRBJ1-5; 7 bases fit TRBD1. Germline V lookup: CDR1 LNHNV, CDR2 YYDKDF (reference sequence). The ends lost 1 base at V and 5 bases at J; junction bases unmatched: 8. This CDR3 contains 16 residues. The CDR3 region has the DNA TGTGCCACCAGCAGAGGAGGCAGGGGGTTTGATCAGCCCCAGCATTTT. Its protein is CATSRGGRGFDQPQHF.

This clonotype was detected only a few times. The chain couples TRBV7-9 to TRBJ2-2, with D unclear. CDR1 is SEHNR, CDR2 FQNEAQ, per germline (reference sequence). V gave up 3 bases and J gave up 5 bases, with 16 bases separating them. The CDR3 contains 16 residues. The CDR3 DNA sequence: TGTGCCAGCAGCTTTTCCGGCAACGCGAGAACCGGGGAGCTGTTTTTT. Its protein is CASSFSGNARTGELFF. The variable domain in full, with the rest retrieved from reference TRBV7-9 and TRBJ2-2, is DTGVSQNPRHKITKRGQNVTFRCDPISEHNRLYWYRQTLGQGPEFLTYFQNEAQLEKSRLLSDRFSAERPKGSFSTLEIQRTEQGDSAMYLCASSFSGNARTGELFFGEGSRLTVL.

This clonotype appeared a few times. J is TRBJ2-5 and V is TRBV12-3 or TRBV12-4, with TRBD1 identical over 7 bases. This CDR3 spans 18 amino acids. Germline trimming cut 5 bases from V and 4 bases from J; bases unmatched to any gene: 19. This chain's CDR3 is CASSPDVGIDRVAETQYF. The CDR3 nucleotides are TGTGCCAGCAGTCCCGATGTGGGGATCGACAGGGTCGCAGAGACCCAGTACTTC.

The chain recombines TRBV29-1 with TRBJ2-1; D not certain. This CDR3 has 12 residues. The germline CDR1 and CDR2 sequences are SQVTM and ANQGSEA. Trimming removed 3 bases at V and 8 bases at J, with 11 bases between. The CDR3 spells CSVDPPSDEQFF. In DNA, the CDR3 is TGCAGCGTTGATCCCCCCTCGGATGAGCAGTTCTTC.

About this clonotype: The conserved closing phenylalanine or tryptophan is absent in this CDR3, likely reflecting a read error. The DNA is left out, because the CDR3 cannot be placed on it with certainty; the CDR3 is given as TCRdb lists it. The V call is TRBV6-7, the J call TRBJ2-7; the table's D call of TRBD1 was not tested on the DNA. TRBV6-7 is treated as an ORF (open reading frame) with a function not yet certain. The CDR3 length equals 12 residues, ends included. CDR3: CASTSIQGCVLG.

This clonotype showed up just a few times. CDR3 nucleotides: TGTGCCAGCAGACTTACAGGGTATGGAAACACCATATATTTT. Encoded protein: CASRLTGYGNTIYF. The rearrangement uses TRBV7-9 and TRBJ1-3, with D possibly matching TRBD1 (6 bases). Germline CDR1 and CDR2: SEHNR and FQNEAQ (reference sequence). There are 14 residues in the CDR3. V was cut by 6 bases and J by 3 bases, with 12 bases left in between.

This clonotype came up many times. The chain is built from TRBV7-6 and TRBJ2-7; no clear D. The CDR3 is made up of 13 amino acids. V was trimmed by 1 base and J by 3 bases, leaving 7 bases between them. Germline V gene data show CDR1 as SGHVS and CDR2 as FNYEAQ. The DNA of the CDR3 is TGTGCCAGCAGCTTAGTATCCGTCTACGAGCAGTACGTC. This translates into CASSLVSVYEQYV.

This clonotype has only a few counts. The rearrangement joins TRBV27 to TRBJ2-2; a possible D gene is TRBD1 (5 bases). The germline V and J ends were trimmed by 8 bases and 2 bases, with 12 bases remaining between them. The CDR3 totals 14 residues. CDR1 and CDR2 (germline): MNHEY, SMNVEV (reference sequence). CDR3 bases: TGTGCCAGCGGCCGAGACAGTAACACCGGGGAGCTGTTTTTT. It encodes CASGRDSNTGELFF.

As concerns this clonotype: One junction end disagrees with the germline gene, perhaps due to a read error. V usage is TRBV7-7 and J usage is TRBJ2-2, with D unclear. Per the germline V gene, CDR1 is SSHAT and CDR2 is FNYEAQ (reference sequence). This CDR3 comprises 15 residues. CDR3 in amino acids: CASSAQDHQTGELFF. The CDR3 DNA is TGTGCTAGCAGCGCCCAAGACCATCAAACCGGGGAGCTGTTTTTT.

This clonotype was counted only a few times. The rearrangement joins TRBV7-6 to TRBJ2-1; TRBD1 matches at 8 bases. CDR1 and CDR2 (germline): SGHVS, FNYEAQ. The CDR3 has 16 amino acids. V shed 4 bases, J shed 3 bases, and the junction held 8 bases outside the gene matches. In nucleotides, the CDR3 is TGTGCCAGCAGCTCCTCCGGGACAGGATACTACAATGAGCAGTTCTTC. Translation: CASSSSGTGYYNEQFF.

This clonotype was picked up many times. DNA for the CDR3: TGTGCCAGCAGCTTAGCGGCAGGGGGCTTTGAGACCCAGTACTTC. It codes for CASSLAAGGFETQYF. The chain couples TRBV7-8 to TRBJ2-5; 8 nucleotides align to TRBD1. From germline, CDR1 is SGHVS and CDR2 FQNEAQ. J was trimmed by 5 bases and V by 0 bases; bases with no gene match: 5. This CDR3 contains 15 residues.

The table lists this clonotype with many counts. The rearrangement uses TRBV7-2 and TRBJ1-1, with TRBD1 matching 10 bases. The CDR3 totals 15 residues. The V and J ends lost 4 bases and 3 bases, in that order; junction bases with no gene match: 5. Per the germline V gene, CDR1 is SGHTA and CDR2 is FQGNSA. The CDR3 loop is CASSSRDRGYTEAFF. CDR3 sequence (DNA): TGTGCCAGCAGCTCCCGGGACAGGGGCTACACTGAAGCTTTCTTT.

This clonotype turned up a few times. This chain joins TRBV7-3 and TRBJ2-6; 7 nucleotides align to TRBD2. With 1 base clipped from V and 2 bases from J, the junction kept 14 bases outside the gene matches. The CDR3 has 20 residues. CDR1 is SGHTA, CDR2 FQGTGA, per germline. The CDR3 is CASSLIGGSYFITGANVLTF. The CDR3 DNA reads as TGTGCCAGCAGCTTAATCGGGGGGTCCTACTTTATTACTGGGGCCAACGTCCTGACTTTC.

This clonotype was seen ten or more times. The chain is built from TRBV7-9 and TRBJ2-7, with D perhaps assigned TRBD1 or TRBD2 (5 bases each). From germline, CDR1 is SEHNR and CDR2 FQNEAQ (reference sequence). The length of the CDR3 is 13 residues. V lost 4 bases and J lost 1, with 8 bases in between. For the CDR3, the DNA is TGTGCCAGCAGCTCTGGGGGATCCTACGAGCAGTACGTC. Protein: CASSSGGSYEQYV.

This clonotype was seen only a few times. This chain uses TRBV6-1 with TRBJ1-5; 8 nucleotides line up with TRBD1. The J segment lost 0 bases and the V segment lost 6 bases, leaving 13 bases of the junction unmatched. The CDR3 has 18 residues. CDR1 is MNHNS and CDR2 is SASEGT in the germline V gene. DNA for the CDR3: TGTGCCAGCAGCCAGCCGGACAGGGACTATTATAGCAATCAGCCCCAGCATTTT. This translates into CASSQPDRDYYSNQPQHF.

The rearrangement links TRBV6-6 to TRBJ1-2, with 11 bases fitting TRBD1. V lost 0 bases to trimming and J lost 6 bases; unmatched junction nucleotides: 3. The CDR3 totals 15 residues. Germline CDR1 and CDR2: MNHNY and SVGAGI (reference sequence). The CDR3 protein is CASSYSRTGGDGYTF. CDR3 sequence (DNA): TGTGCCAGCAGTTACTCTAGGACAGGGGGCGATGGCTACACCTTC.

The genes are TRBV2 and TRBJ2-1, with D tentatively TRBD1 (6 bases). Trimming took 5 bases from V and 4 from J, leaving 12 bases between them. The CDR3 spans 14 residues. CDR1 and CDR2 from the germline V gene are SNHLY and FYNNEI. The CDR3 coding sequence is TGTGCCAGCAGTAGGACAGTCGAGTACAATGAGCAGTTCTTC. As protein: CASSRTVEYNEQFF.

This clonotype was detected only a few times. The V gene is TRBV11-3, the J gene TRBJ2-2, with 10 bases identical to TRBD2. This CDR3 spans 17 amino acids. From germline, CDR1 is SGHNT and CDR2 YENEEA. The ends lost 5 bases at V and 6 bases at J; junction bases unmatched: 12. The CDR3 bases are TGTGCCAGCAGCCCTAGGGGGACTAGCGCTTCCGCCGGGGAGCTGTTTTTT. This encodes CASSPRGTSASAGELFF. Complete variable domain (other parts from reference TRBV11-3 and TRBJ2-2): EAGVVQSPRYKIIEKKQPVAFWCNPISGHNTLYWYLQNLGQGPELLIRYENEEAVDDSQLPKDRFSAERLKGVDSTLKIQPAELGDSAVYLCASSPRGTSASAGELFFGEGSRLTVL.

The chain joins TRBV6-5 to TRBJ1-5; D is unresolved. V lost 0 bases and J 0 bases, leaving 6 bases between the germline ends. Germline CDR1 MNHEY, CDR2 SVGAGI. The CDR3 loop spans 15 amino acids. In DNA, the CDR3 is TGTGCCAGCAGTTACTCGTCCTATAGCAATCAGCCCCAGCATTTT. It is translated as CASSYSSYSNQPQHF.